Following are 29 T cell receptor beta chains from one sample sequenced in a study of blood T cell repertoires in COVID-19. Here immunoSEQ multiplex PCR was the method, and the copy in TCRdb shows in-frame clones only, minus some. Among some 500,000 clones listed, roughly 90% were seen once. Specimen: PBMCs or T cells enriched from blood (not recorded which). These receptors all come from a woman aged 40 to 55 who had recovered from COVID-19.

The rearrangement uses TRBV5-4 and TRBJ2-7; a possible D gene is TRBD2 (7 bases). Trimming removed 9 bases at V and 1 base at J, with 14 bases between. Germline CDR1 SGHNT, CDR2 YYREEE (reference sequence). CDR3 length: 13 amino acids. CDR3 protein: CAIAKGGSYEQYF. For the CDR3, the DNA is TGTGCCATCGCCAAGGGGGGGTCCTACGAGCAGTACTTC.

The chain is built from TRBV7-2 and TRBJ1-2, with 8 bases that match TRBD1. There are 18 residues in the CDR3. Trimming at V came to 1 base and at J to 4 bases, leaving 14 bases not matched to a gene. Germline assignment: CDR1 SGHTA and CDR2 FQGNSA. CDR3 nucleotide sequence: TGTGCCAGCAGCTTAGGGTCGGGACAGGCCCTAGTGGGCTATGGCTACACCTTC. Its protein is CASSLGSGQALVGYGYTF.

The V and J genes are TRBV7-2 and TRBJ1-1; tentatively, D is TRBD1 (6 bases). The V gene lost 5 bases and the J gene lost 1 base, with 11 bases spanning the gap. The germline CDR1 and CDR2 sequences are SGHTA and FQGNSA. This CDR3 contains 14 residues. The CDR3 DNA is TGTGCCAGCAGCGACAGGACTTCGAACACTGAAGCTTTCTTT. This translates into CASSDRTSNTEAFF.

The chain couples TRBV6-6 to TRBJ2-7; D unclear. Germline CDR1 MNHNY, CDR2 SVGAGI (reference sequence). Deletions cut 2 bases from V and 6 bases from J, with 8 bases between. This CDR3 is built from 12 residues. The CDR3 DNA sequence: TGTGCCAGCAGTTACGCGGCTCGCGAGCAGTACTTC. Amino acids: CASSYAAREQYF.

This chain connects TRBV11-3 to TRBJ1-2; D is perhaps TRBD1 (5 bases). CDR1 is SGHNT and CDR2 is YENEEA in the germline V gene. Between the trimmed V and J ends, which lost 4 bases and 8 bases, there was a span of 11 bases. The CDR3 consists of 12 residues. The CDR3 sequence is CASSSTGWGYTF. DNA of the CDR3: TGTGCCAGCAGCTCCACAGGTTGGGGCTACACCTTC.

The CDR3 coding sequence is TGTGCCAGCAAGCAGGGCCCCAATCAGCCCCAGCATTTT. Its translation is CASKQGPNQPQHF. The V and J genes are TRBV12-3 or TRBV12-4 and TRBJ1-5; perhaps TRBD1 as D (5 bases). The CDR3 extends over 13 amino acids. V lost 7 bases, J lost 3 bases, and 10 bases lay in between.

The chain carries TRBV7-2 and TRBJ2-7; D uncertain. CDR3 size: 13 residues. V dropped 1 base and J dropped 3 bases, with 7 bases sitting between them. Germline CDR1 and CDR2: SGHTA and FQGNSA. The CDR3 is CASSLDRYYEQYF. CDR3 coding DNA: TGTGCCAGCAGCTTAGACAGATACTACGAGCAGTACTTC.

This clone was picked up one time. V and J are TRBV4-2 and TRBJ2-1; 11 bases map to TRBD2. Trimming took 0 bases from V and 6 from J; bases not matched to a gene: 4. Germline values: CDR1 LGHNA, CDR2 YNFKEQ. The CDR3 runs 16 residues. This chain's CDR3 is CASSQELAGVPNEQFF. The CDR3 DNA is TGTGCCAGCAGCCAAGAACTAGCGGGAGTTCCCAATGAGCAGTTCTTC.

The chain uses TRBV6-2 or TRBV6-3 and TRBJ2-1; TRBD2 aligns across 7 bases. The length of the CDR3 is 17 residues. Germline CDR1 reads MNHEY; CDR2 reads SVGEGT. The trim removed 2 bases at V and 0 bases at J, leaving 7 bases unmatched. CDR3 region: CASSYKMAGVSYNEQFF. The CDR3 DNA follows: TGTGCCAGCAGTTACAAGATGGCGGGAGTCTCCTACAATGAGCAGTTCTTC.

The J gene is TRBJ1-2, the V gene TRBV21-1; TRBD1 is taken as the D call from the table, unchecked against the DNA. TRBV21-1 is designated a pseudogene. This CDR3 is built from 13 residues. This CDR3 is CASSKGRGYGYTF. In DNA form, the CDR3 reads TGTGCCAGCAGCAAAGGAAGGGGGTATGGCTACACCTTC.

The V gene is TRBV11-2, the J gene TRBJ2-7; 7 positions match TRBD2. There are 14 residues in the CDR3. From germline, CDR1 is SGHAT and CDR2 FQNNGV. With V trimmed by 6 bases and J by 4 bases, 9 bases remained unmatched. CDR3 DNA: TGTGCCAGCAGACGGCCGAGCGGGAAGTACGAGCAGTACTTC. Translating it yields CASRRPSGKYEQYF.

The chain combines TRBV6-1 with TRBJ2-7; the D gene is possibly TRBD1 (5 bases). Trimming left V 2 bases short and J 3 bases short, with 14 bases between. The CDR3 is 15 residues long. Germline V CDR1 and CDR2: MNHNS, SASEGT. DNA for the CDR3: TGTGCCAGCAGTGAATACGGACAAGGCTACTACGAGCAGTACTTC. Translating gives CASSEYGQGYYEQYF.

This chain uses TRBV5-1 with TRBJ1-1, with a possible D match to TRBD1 (6 bases). In germline, CDR1 is SGHRS, CDR2 YFSETQ. The CDR3 runs to 15 residues. Trimming pared 3 bases from V and 5 bases from J, leaving 17 bases between. CDR3 sequence reads: CASSWEGGGGTEAFF. In nucleotides, the CDR3 is TGCGCCAGCAGCTGGGAAGGGGGAGGGGGAACTGAAGCTTTCTTT.

The chain has TRBV6-5 and TRBJ2-7, with D perhaps matching TRBD1 (6 bases). The CDR3 totals 14 residues. Trimming left V 4 bases short and J 2 bases short, with 12 bases between. Per the germline V gene, CDR1 is MNHEY and CDR2 is SVGAGI. The CDR3 DNA reads TGTGCCAGCAGTTCTGAAACAGGGACCTACGAGCAGTACTTC. Its translation is CASSSETGTYEQYF.

In the case of this clone: Other DNA sequences from this sample encode an identical CDR3 as well. This chain joins TRBV4-3 and TRBJ2-7; D is ambiguous. V was trimmed by 0 bases and J by 3 bases, leaving 9 bases between them. Per germline, CDR1 LGHNA and CDR2 YSLEER. The CDR3 runs 14 residues. The CDR3 bases are TGCGCCAGCAGCCAAGAGGCAGGTTACTACGAGCAGTACTTC. It encodes CASSQEAGYYEQYF.

The V gene is TRBV29-1, the J gene TRBJ2-3; TRBD2 matches 9 bases. V trimming: 3 bases; J trimming: 5 bases; junction bases outside the gene matches: 3. CDR1 and CDR2 from the germline V gene are SQVTM and ANQGSEA. The CDR3 length is 13 residues. The DNA of the CDR3 is TGCAGCGTTGAGGCGGGAGGGAGAGATACGCAGTATTTT. Translation: CSVEAGGRDTQYF.

This sequence joins TRBV4-1 and TRBJ1-2; D is perhaps TRBD1 (5 bases). CDR1 MGHRA and CDR2 YSYEKL come from the germline V gene. V was cut by 1 base and J by 6 bases, with 9 bases left in between. The CDR3 contains 13 residues. The CDR3 loop is CASSQASRDGYTF. The CDR3 region has the DNA TGCGCCAGCAGCCAAGCCAGCAGGGATGGCTACACCTTC.

The rearrangement uses TRBV19 and TRBJ2-2; D not resolved. This CDR3 region has 14 residues. The V gene's germline CDR1 is LNHDA and CDR2 SQIVND (reference sequence). The V end was cut by 0 bases, the J end by 5 bases, with 7 bases between. CDR3 bases: TGTGCCAGTAGTATAGATCCCGGGACCGGGGAGCTGTTTTTT. It translates to CASSIDPGTGELFF.

The chain uses TRBV2 and TRBJ1-5; no clear D. The CDR3 spans 15 residues. Germline V CDR1 and CDR2: SNHLY, FYNNEI. V was cut by 3 bases and J by 2 bases, with 11 bases left in between. The CDR3 loop reads CASSDRSLGNQPQHF. CDR3 in DNA: TGTGCCAGCAGTGACAGATCCCTGGGCAATCAGCCCCAGCATTTT.

The chain is built from TRBV18 and TRBJ1-1, with 8 bases matching TRBD1. Per germline, CDR1 KGHSH and CDR2 LQKENI. Trimming at V came to 0 bases and at J to 2 bases, leaving 5 bases not matched to a gene. CDR3 length: 16 residues. The CDR3: CASSPPRGQGNTEAFF. The CDR3 DNA sequence: TGTGCCAGCTCACCACCCCGAGGACAGGGTAACACTGAAGCTTTCTTT.

V gene TRBV2 combines with J gene TRBJ1-6, with D unclear. CDR3 length: 13 amino acids. Germline V lookup: CDR1 SNHLY, CDR2 FYNNEI. Trimming pared 8 bases from V and 9 bases from J, leaving 14 bases between. The CDR3 coding sequence is TGTGCCAGCGGGCAGCCTTTAGGTTCACCCCTCCACTTT. Residues: CASGQPLGSPLHF. The full variable domain, its missing parts supplied by reference TRBV2 and TRBJ1-6, is EPEVTQTPSHQVTQMGQEVILRCVPISNHLYFYWYRQILGQKVEFLVSFYNNEISEKSEIFDDQFSVERPDGSNFTLKIRSTKLEDSAMYFCASGQPLGSPLHFGNGTRLTVT.

The V gene is TRBV7-2, the J gene TRBJ1-2; possibly TRBD1 for D (6 bases). The germline CDR1 and CDR2 sequences are SGHTA and FQGNSA. The CDR3 covers 14 residues. V lost 6 bases to trimming and J lost 8 bases, with 19 bases between them. The CDR3 nucleotides read TGTGCCAGCAGTCACTCGACGGGGGGCGGGGGCTACACCTTC. Its protein is CASSHSTGGGGYTF.

V gene TRBV21-1 combines with J gene TRBJ1-2; the table names TRBD1, a call not compared with the DNA. TRBV21-1 is an annotated pseudogene. The CDR3 loop spans 17 amino acids. The CDR3 sequence is CASSKTPRSTGDNGYTF. CDR3 nucleotides: TGTGCCAGCAGCAAAACACCCCGTTCGACAGGGGATAATGGCTACACCTTC.

The chain uses TRBV30 and TRBJ1-5, with D unclear. Trimming left V 4 bases short and J 4 bases short, with 11 bases between. This CDR3 spans 13 amino acids. Germline assignment: CDR1 GTSNPN and CDR2 SVGIG (reference sequence). In DNA form, the CDR3 reads TGTGCCTGGAATCTGGGAGGAAATCAGCCCCAGCATTTT. Its protein is CAWNLGGNQPQHF.

The chain combines TRBV5-1 with TRBJ1-5, with D unclear. With 3 bases removed from V and 0 bases from J, the gap between germline ends came to 10 bases. The germline V gene has CDR1 SGHRS and CDR2 YFSETQ. The CDR3 contains 15 residues. The DNA for the CDR3 is TGCGCCAGCAGCTGGGGAGGTTCTAGCAATCAGCCCCAGCATTTT. It yields the protein CASSWGGSSNQPQHF.

The chain is built from TRBV6-5 and TRBJ1-3; weak D call: TRBD1 (5 bases). This CDR3 has 13 residues. Per germline, CDR1 MNHEY and CDR2 SVGAGI. V lost 5 bases and J 3 bases, leaving 8 bases between the germline ends. The CDR3: CASSRTIGNTIYF. The CDR3 nucleotides are TGTGCCAGCAGTAGGACAATTGGAAACACCATATATTTT.

V is TRBV7-9 and J is TRBJ2-1; D may be TRBD1 (5 bases). The CDR3 is made up of 13 amino acids. V was clipped by 3 bases and J by 6 bases, with 9 bases between them. CDR1 and CDR2 (germline): SEHNR, FQNEAQ (reference sequence). The CDR3 loop is CASSFGATNEQFF. In DNA form, the CDR3 reads TGTGCCAGCAGCTTTGGGGCCACCAATGAGCAGTTCTTC.

The chain uses TRBV2 and TRBJ2-1, with 10 bases lining up with TRBD1. CDR1 and CDR2 (germline): SNHLY, FYNNEI. The ends lost 7 bases at V and 4 bases at J; junction bases unmatched: 13. This CDR3 spans 17 amino acids. The CDR3 nucleotides are TGTGCCAGCACCCTAGTAGAGGGGACAGGGGCATACAATGAGCAGTTCTTC. It yields the protein CASTLVEGTGAYNEQFF.

The J gene is TRBJ2-3, the V gene TRBV6-6, with TRBD2 identical over 14 bases. The germline V gene has CDR1 MNHNY and CDR2 SVGAGI (reference sequence). The V and J ends lost 5 bases and 0 bases, in that order; junction bases with no gene match: 10. CDR3 length: 19 amino acids. The CDR3 loop is CASSRSPTSGRASTDTQYF. The CDR3 DNA reads TGTGCCAGCAGTCGATCCCCGACTAGCGGGAGGGCTAGCACAGATACGCAGTATTTT.